This T cell receptor (beta chain) was recorded in a study of vaccination and CD4 T cells after COVID-19. The assay that was used to sequence DNA from cultured CD4+ T cells was the Oncomine TCR Beta short-read assay. MiXCR, applied by TCRdb to the PCR reads, yields one record per CDR3 protein. The sample includes roughly 20,000 distinct CDR3 sequences, approximately 60% seen only once; the top ten take about 8.2%. In its sample, this clonotype was seen once. The antigen is unknown. CDR3 length: 15 amino acids. Trimming stripped 6 bases from V and 5 bases from J, with 17 bases between. This sample's treatment: approximately nine-day PBMC culture with coronavirus spike peptide pools or control peptides (ViraFEST assay).

The J gene is TRBJ1-5, the V gene TRBV12-3 or TRBV12-4; a weak D match, TRBD1 (5 bases). Sequenced sample: CD4+ T cells from blood, cultured in vitro. The clonotype comes from a human donor who had recovered from COVID-19. The CDR3 coding sequence is TGTGCCAGCAGATCCAGCGGGGACCTCTATCAGCCCCAGCATTTT. It specifies CASRSSGDLYQPQHF.